These 9 T cell receptor beta chains were sequenced from one sample in a study of cytomegalovirus exposure and HLA in healthy donors. PCR employed 60 Vbeta and 13 Jbeta primers. The data were produced by immunoSEQ multiplex PCR, yet TCRdb's version contains in-frame clones alone and is incomplete. The sample yields around 190,000 clones, over 75% seen once. The sample consisted of PBMCs. These receptors were collected from a man between 60 and 75 years old in good health and CMV-seronegative.

V is TRBV7-9 and J is TRBJ1-1; 9 positions agree with TRBD1. The J segment lost 5 bases and the V segment lost 11 bases, leaving 9 bases of the junction unmatched. The length of the CDR3 is 13 residues. The germline gives CDR1 SEHNR, CDR2 FQNEAQ (reference sequence). CDR3 DNA: TGTGCCGGAAGGGGGACAGGGCTAACTGAAGCTTTCTTT. Residues: CAGRGTGLTEAFF.

This chain links TRBV6-1 with TRBJ1-4; 7 bases are a match to TRBD1. V shed 7 bases, J shed 2 bases, and the junction held 7 bases outside the gene matches. This CDR3 is 15 amino acids long. Germline-derived CDR1 and CDR2 are MNHNS and SASEGT. DNA for the CDR3: TGTGCCAGCAACGCGAGGGGGCCCACTAATGAAAAACTGTTTTTT. As protein: CASNARGPTNEKLFF.

This sequence joins TRBV2 and TRBJ2-7; D perhaps matches TRBD2 (5 bases). The V end was cut by 3 bases, the J end by 3 bases, with 12 bases between. The CDR3 has 14 residues. CDR1 SNHLY and CDR2 FYNNEI come from the germline V gene. The CDR3 nucleotides read TGTGCCAGCAGTGAGGACTCACGGGGCTACGAGCAGTACTTC. The encoded protein is CASSEDSRGYEQYF. The full variable domain, with the rest looked up from reference TRBV2 and TRBJ2-7, is EPEVTQTPSHQVTQMGQEVILRCVPISNHLYFYWYRQILGQKVEFLVSFYNNEISEKSEIFDDQFSVERPDGSNFTLKIRSTKLEDSAMYFCASSEDSRGYEQYFGPGTRLTVT.

This chain joins TRBV18 and TRBJ2-2; TRBD1 is a possible D gene (6 bases). V lost 3 bases and J lost 7, with 12 bases in between. The germline CDR1 and CDR2 sequences are KGHSH and LQKENI. The CDR3 loop spans 14 amino acids. The CDR3 DNA reads as TGTGCCAGCTCACCGTCACAGGGTCTCGGGGAGCTGTTTTTT. The encoded protein is CASSPSQGLGELFF.

The V and J genes are TRBV5-4 and TRBJ2-5, with a tentative D call TRBD1 (6 bases). This CDR3 contains 12 residues. V was cut by 2 bases and J by 9 bases, with 11 bases left in between. Germline V gene sequence: CDR1 SGHNT, CDR2 YYREEE (reference sequence). The CDR3 spells CASSLDQGSQYF. As DNA, the CDR3 is TGTGCCAGCAGCTTAGACCAGGGGTCCCAGTACTTC. Based on the CDR3 plus reference TRBV5-4 and TRBJ2-5, the full variable domain is ETGVTQSPTHLIKTRGQQVTLRCSSQSGHNTVSWYQQALGQGPQFIFQYYREEENGRGNFPPRFSGLQFPNYSSELNVNALELDDSALYLCASSLDQGSQYFGPGTRLLVL.

The rearrangement joins TRBV14 to TRBJ2-1; TRBD1 aligns across 11 bases. The CDR3 runs 15 residues. The trim removed 7 bases at V and 6 bases at J, leaving 8 bases unmatched. Per the germline V gene, CDR1 is SGHDN and CDR2 is FVKESK. CDR3 residues: CASNTGQGARNEQFF. DNA for the CDR3: TGTGCCAGCAACACCGGACAGGGGGCGCGCAATGAGCAGTTCTTC.

This chain joins TRBV4-3 and TRBJ2-7; a weak D match, TRBD1 (5 bases). In germline, CDR1 is LGHNA, CDR2 YSLEER. V lost 0 bases, J lost 5 bases, and 8 bases lay in between. CDR3 length equals 13 residues. For the CDR3, the DNA is TGCGCCAGCAGCCAAGATCTCAGGGACGAGCAGTACTTC. This gives the protein CASSQDLRDEQYF.

The CDR3 region is CASSRTGVSGANVLTF. The CDR3 DNA follows: TGTGCCAGCAGTCGGACAGGGGTCTCTGGGGCCAACGTCCTGACTTTC. The V call is TRBV5-8, the J call TRBJ2-6; 9 bases map to TRBD1. Germline CDR1 is SGHTS and CDR2 is YDEGEE. The CDR3 has 16 residues. V was clipped by 5 bases and J by 0 bases; unmatched bases: 3.

The sample holds a few counts of this clone. The rearrangement joins TRBV6-6 to TRBJ1-2; no clear D. The CDR3 is made up of 16 amino acids. The ends were cut back, 0 bases at V and 0 bases at J, with 11 bases in the middle. The V gene's germline CDR1 is MNHNY and CDR2 SVGAGI (reference sequence). Here the CDR3 DNA reads TGTGCCAGCAGTTACTCCCCAGTTCTGTCTAACTATGGCTACACCTTC. Protein: CASSYSPVLSNYGYTF.